Presented here are 13 T cell receptor beta chains from one specimen sequenced in a study of blood T cell repertoires in COVID-19. Generated by immunoSEQ multiplex PCR, the TCRdb table keeps only in-frame clones and is missing some. The sample gives 200,000 or so clones, 70% to 85% of which show up once; 6.9% is in the top ten. The source material was peripheral blood. These receptors were taken from a human donor with acute or convalescent COVID-19. The donor label of this sample is uncertain.

This clone appeared a single time. The chain employs TRBV6-6 and TRBJ1-4; 11 bases line up with TRBD1. Per germline, CDR1 MNHNY and CDR2 SVGAGI (reference sequence). This CDR3 has 14 residues. V trimming: 1 base; J trimming: 10 bases; junction bases outside the gene matches: 2. Here the CDR3 reads CASSYYGTGGKLFF. In DNA, the CDR3 is TGTGCCAGCAGTTACTACGGGACAGGGGGAAAACTGTTTTTT.

The chain uses TRBV7-9 and TRBJ2-1; 7 nucleotides agree with TRBD2. Trimming at V came to 4 bases and at J to 3 bases, leaving 6 bases not matched to a gene. Germline V lookup: CDR1 SEHNR, CDR2 FQNEAQ (reference sequence). The CDR3 loop spans 15 amino acids. The CDR3 sequence is CASSSRGSDYNEQFF. In DNA, the CDR3 is TGTGCCAGCAGCTCCCGCGGGAGCGACTACAATGAGCAGTTCTTC.

The gene calls are TRBV3-1 (or the pseudogene TRBV3-2) and TRBJ2-3; 7 bases fit TRBD1. The CDR3 length is 14 residues. Germline V gene data show CDR1 as LGHDT and CDR2 as YNNKEL (reference sequence). V was clipped by 4 bases and J by 2 bases; unmatched bases: 3. CDR3: CASSLGTDTDTQYF. CDR3 coding DNA: TGTGCCAGCAGCCTCGGGACAGACACAGATACGCAGTATTTT.

This clone was observed a few times. This chain uses TRBV27 with TRBJ2-2; maybe TRBD2 (6 bases). V lost 1 base, J lost 4 bases, and 7 bases lay in between. The CDR3 totals 14 residues. Per the germline V gene, CDR1 is MNHEY and CDR2 is SMNVEV (reference sequence). CDR3 bases: TGTGCCAGCAGTTTATACGGGGGCACCGGGGAGCTGTTTTTT. This sequence encodes CASSLYGGTGELFF.

The rearrangement links TRBV7-9 to TRBJ1-5, with D possibly TRBD1 on 5 matching bases. Germline-derived CDR1 and CDR2 are SEHNR and FQNEAQ (reference sequence). The CDR3 totals 13 residues. V lost 5 bases to trimming and J lost 2 bases, with 7 bases between them. CDR3 protein: CASSVTGNQPQHF. CDR3 sequence (DNA): TGTGCCAGCAGCGTGACAGGCAATCAGCCCCAGCATTTT.

V usage is TRBV7-2 and J usage is TRBJ1-1; a weak D match, TRBD1 (6 bases). V gave up 4 bases and J gave up 3 bases, with 12 bases separating them. This CDR3 comprises 14 residues. Germline V gene data show CDR1 as SGHTA and CDR2 as FQGNSA. In DNA, the CDR3 is TGTGCCAGCAGCTCGACCACAGGGTACACTGAAGCTTTCTTT. It encodes CASSSTTGYTEAFF.

The V call is TRBV27, the J call TRBJ2-5; possible D gene TRBD2, 5 bases. The CDR3 extends over 13 amino acids. CDR1 and CDR2 from the germline V gene are MNHEY and SMNVEV (reference sequence). V was trimmed by 3 bases and J by 7 bases, leaving 12 bases between them. In DNA, the CDR3 is TGTGCCAGCAGTTTCCAGGACTCCCCGACCCAGTACTTC. Its translation is CASSFQDSPTQYF.

This chain uses TRBV7-2 with TRBJ2-2, with TRBD2 matching over 8 bases. The CDR3 runs 16 residues. V shed 5 bases and J 0 bases; nucleotides not matched to a gene: 5. In germline, CDR1 is SGHTA, CDR2 FQGNSA. The DNA of the CDR3 is TGTGCCAGCAGCCCAGCGGGAGTGGCGAACACCGGGGAGCTGTTTTTT. Translated: CASSPAGVANTGELFF.

This clone was seen only a few times. This chain connects TRBV18 to TRBJ1-4, with a possible D match to TRBD1 (5 bases). Looked up from germline, CDR1 is KGHSH and CDR2 is LQKENI. V lost 3 bases, J lost 8 bases, and 10 bases lay in between. This CDR3 region has 13 residues. CDR3 residues: CASSPRVAEKLFF. In DNA form, the CDR3 reads TGTGCCAGCTCACCCAGGGTAGCCGAAAAACTGTTTTTT.

A note on this clone: The sample holds other DNA sequences that translate to the same CDR3. J is TRBJ2-7 and V is TRBV10-3; 7 nucleotides line up with TRBD2. This CDR3 contains 13 residues. Germline trimming cut 6 bases from V and 0 bases from J; bases unmatched to any gene: 2. Germline CDR1 and CDR2: ENHRY and SYGVKD. Here the CDR3 DNA reads TGTGCCATCAGAGGCGGGAGCTCCTACGAGCAGTACTTC. It encodes CAIRGGSSYEQYF.

The chain uses TRBV7-6 and TRBJ1-3, with 7 bases lining up with TRBD1. CDR1 and CDR2 (germline): SGHVS, FNYEAQ. There are 16 residues in the CDR3. Losses at the gene ends were 0 bases for V and 0 bases for J; bases not matched to a gene: 2. The CDR3 coding sequence is TGTGCCAGCAGCTTAGCCGGGACAGTCTCTGGAAACACCATATATTTT. It specifies CASSLAGTVSGNTIYF.

The chain joins TRBV30 to TRBJ1-3; 7 bases line up with TRBD1. The CDR3 sequence is 16 residues long. Germline CDR1 and CDR2: GTSNPN and SVGIG (reference sequence). Losses at the gene ends were 2 bases for V and 0 bases for J; bases not matched to a gene: 7. CDR3 sequence reads: CAWSRDRVSSGNTIYF. CDR3 DNA sequence: TGTGCCTGGAGTCGAGACAGGGTATCCTCTGGAAACACCATATATTTT. Supplemented by reference TRBV30 and TRBJ1-3, the full variable domain reads SQTIHQWPATLVQPVGSPLSLECTVEGTSNPNLYWYRQAAGRGLQLLFYSVGIGQISSEVPQNLSASRPQDRQFILSSKKLLLSDSGFYLCAWSRDRVSSGNTIYFGEGSWLTVV.

The chain uses TRBV3-1 (or the pseudogene TRBV3-2) and TRBJ1-1; D uncertain. The CDR3 length is 14 residues. Germline CDR1 is LGHDT and CDR2 is YNNKEL (reference sequence). V was clipped by 3 bases and J by 6 bases, with 14 bases between them. The CDR3 spells CASSHKGEVSEAFF. The CDR3 DNA sequence: TGTGCCAGCAGCCACAAGGGAGAGGTCTCTGAAGCTTTCTTT.